This TCR beta chain appears in the sequencing data of a study of cytotoxic CD8 clonotypes in ibrutinib-treated CLL. Study-wide points: Clonality was higher at baseline than in age-matched healthy donors and tracked circulating CD8+ T-cell counts.

With sequencing, the targeted depth ranged from 1 in 200,000 to 1 in 1 million T cells. The data were produced by immunoSEQ multiplex PCR, yet TCRdb's version contains in-frame clones alone and is incomplete. This sample has 270,000 or so clones, with 65% to 85% found just once. The CDR3 has 14 residues. V lost 4 bases and J 4 bases, leaving 13 bases between the germline ends. Per the germline V gene, CDR1 is LGHNA and CDR2 is YNFKEQ. A note on this clone: No antigen is known for it.

The TCR comes from a human donor with chronic lymphocytic leukemia. This rearrangement joins TRBV4-2 to TRBJ1-1; possible D gene TRBD1, 6 bases. The specimen was PBMCs, collected at disease progression, from a patient treated with ibrutinib. The CDR3 bases are TGTGCCAGCAGCCGCACAGGGCCCGCCACTGAAGCTTTCTTT. Translating gives CASSRTGPATEAFF.